By frequency in the sample, the clone carrying this TCR beta chain is medium-sized. Using its own MiXCR run on the PCR reads, TCRdb lists one record per CDR3 protein. The data show 10,000 or so distinct CDR3 sequences, around a quarter seen once. This sample stems from a study of immune characterization of retroperitoneal liposarcoma. Per germline, CDR1 MNHNS and CDR2 SASEGT. Deletions cut 1 base from V and 13 bases from J, with 20 bases between. CDR3 length equals 15 residues. V gene TRBV6-1 combines with J gene TRBJ2-1; the D gene is possibly TRBD2 (5 bases). The receptor comes from a male donor with retroperitoneal liposarcoma. Sequencing was carried out using tumor tissue. CDR3 amino acids: CASSEEGVLQETQFF. In DNA, the CDR3 is TGTGCCAGCAGTGAAGAGGGAGTGCTGCAAGAGACCCAGTTCTTC.